A selection of T cell receptor beta chains follows, all from one sample in a study of sequential checkpoint blockade in melanoma. TCRdb keeps only in-frame clones here, not all; method: immunoSEQ multiplex PCR. The sample has 30,000 to 35,000 clones, approximately 81% seen once. This specimen was CD8+ T cells sorted from blood (inferred from file names), taken from a patient given nivolumab and ipilimumab in sequence. Receptors originate from a human donor with melanoma. The CDR3 runs from the conserved cysteine through the conserved F or W. Clone size is stated in some rows and not others, as once, few, many or a class when expanded.

.,TRBJ1-2,TRBV4-1,CASSQVGGGHVYGYTF
.,TRBJ1-4,TRBV5-4,CASSLDRGQEKLFF
.,TRBJ2-5,TRBV9,CASAVDRGGFETQYF
few,TRBJ1-4,TRBV2,CASRAGWNEKLFF
once,TRBJ1-4,TRBV7-2,CASSFDEEERLFF
.,TRBJ2-1,TRBV9,CASSVVPSGMVVHEQFF
.,TRBJ1-3,TRBV5-1,CASSLEAAPSSGNTIYF
few,TRBJ2-7,TRBV7-9,CASSAGVDSYEQYF
once,TRBJ2-7,TRBV2,CASSEFQDSSYEQYF
.,TRBJ1-1,TRBV6-6,CASVAGGEAFF
.,TRBJ2-7,TRBV4-1,CASSRLLAENEQYF
.,TRBJ1-5,TRBV2,CASSLGTGIEQPQHF
once,TRBJ2-1,TRBV27,CASSLDFYNEQFF
.,TRBJ2-2,TRBV10-2,CASSDIMAGGITGELFF
.,TRBJ2-1,TRBV5-1,CASSLAYRGSYNEQFF
medium-sized,TRBJ1-1,TRBV4-3,CASSLRQTNMEAFF
.,TRBJ1-1,TRBV6-5,CASSSPLGVEAFF
.,TRBJ1-2,TRBV5-1,CASSSRTGNPTWGYTF
once,TRBJ2-1,TRBV5-1,CASSVRGGADNEQFF
.,TRBJ2-7,TRBV9,CASSDGGGSHEQYF
.,TRBJ1-4,TRBV28,CASSLVTTTNEKLFF
.,TRBJ2-7,TRBV19,CASSLRAAGIYEQYF
.,TRBJ1-2,TRBV4-1,CASSQTGKKDGYTF
.,TRBJ1-2,TRBV5-1,CASSLTDTGYGYTF
medium-sized,TRBJ2-7,TRBV5-8,CASSIGDTSYEQYF
.,TRBJ2-7,TRBV29-1,CSVVIGLAGVGEQYF
.,TRBJ2-3,TRBV4-3,CASSHDSGGADTQYF
.,TRBJ1-1,TRBV18,CASSPRGGAEAFF